This T cell receptor beta chain came from a study of blood T cell repertoires in COVID-19. Across the study: Sources were T cells, B-cell-depleted T cells, or PBMCs; the material itself was cDNA or gDNA.

Per the original data handling: By means of reference gene primer amplification, nucleated cell counts were estimated. The table came from immunoSEQ multiplex PCR; TCRdb's copy has only in-frame clones and leaves some out. V, J and clone size reflect that table, while D and trimming were determined from the DNA. The profile shows around 260,000 clones, 75% to 90% of them singletons. Participant ages covered about 18 to 90 years across around 22 US areas. Recovered participants had two consecutive negative NP/OP PCR tests, healthcare professional clearance, or symptom resolution. The CDR3 spans 18 residues. J was trimmed by 0 bases and V by 4 bases; bases with no gene match: 10. Per germline, CDR1 SGHRS and CDR2 YFSETQ.

This chain uses TRBV5-1 with TRBJ2-6; 7 nucleotides align to TRBD1. Sequencing was done on a sample of PBMCs or T cells enriched from blood (not recorded which). This TCR came from a woman in her twenties or thirties who had recovered from COVID-19. The CDR3 here is CASSLHRDRRSGANVLTF. The CDR3 DNA follows: TGCGCCAGCAGCCTTCACCGGGACAGACGCTCTGGGGCCAACGTCCTGACTTTC. The entire variable domain, with the rest obtained from reference TRBV5-1 and TRBJ2-6, is as follows: KAGVTQTPRYLIKTRGQQVTLSCSPISGHRSVSWYQQTPGQGLQFLFEYFSETQRNKGNFPGRFSGRQFSNSRSEMNVSTLELGDSALYLCASSLHRDRRSGANVLTFGAGSRLTVL.